A selection of T cell receptor beta chains follows, all from one sample in a study of post-analysis software for immune sequencing data. MiXCR was run by TCRdb on the PCR reads, yielding one entry per CDR3 protein. The table shows 700,000 to 900,000 distinct CDR3 sequences, with just over 45% occurring only once. Sequencing input: blood. These TCRs come from a girl under 18 with multiple sclerosis. Both conserved end residues are part of each CDR3. Fields, in order: D gene, V gene, J gene, CDR3 length, clone size, CDR3 DNA, CDR3 protein. D genes are given only for firm matches. A row's size may be missing; if present it is once, few, many or a size class.

>-|TRBV12-3/TRBV12-4|TRBJ1-4|14|few
TGTGCCAGCAGTTCACAGGATTATAATGAAAAACTGTTTTTT
CASSSQDYNEKLFF
>-|TRBV10-3|TRBJ2-5|13|few
TGTGCCATCGCCTGGGACTTACAAGAGACCCAGTACTTC
CAIAWDLQETQYF
>-|TRBV12-3/TRBV12-4|TRBJ2-7|12|-
TGTGCCAGCGGGATTGACTCCTACGAGCAGTACTTC
CASGIDSYEQYF
>-|TRBV12-3/TRBV12-4|TRBJ1-2|13|-
TGTGCCAGCAGTTCCCTACCAAACTATGGCTACACCTTC
CASSSLPNYGYTF
>-|TRBV28|TRBJ2-7|14|-
TGTGCCAGCAGTCCCCTGGGGGGAGCGTACGAGCAGTACTTC
CASSPLGGAYEQYF
>TRBD1|TRBV7-6|TRBJ1-2|13|few
TGTGCCAGCAGCCTCCGGACAGGGGTTGGCTACACCTTC
CASSLRTGVGYTF
>-|TRBV7-8|TRBJ1-2|14|-
TGTGCCAGCAGCAAGGACAGCACTAACTATGGCTACACCTTC
CASSKDSTNYGYTF
>TRBD1|TRBV28|TRBJ2-5|16|-
TGTGCCAGCTCACCAAATGCGGGCAGGGGGCGCGAGACCCAGTACTTC
CASSPNAGRGRETQYF
>-|TRBV12-3/TRBV12-4|TRBJ1-1|13|-
TGTGCCAGCAGTTTACCCAACACAGGGAAAGCTTTCTTT
CASSLPNTGKAFF
>TRBD2|TRBV6-5|TRBJ2-3|16|few
TGTGCCAGCAGTTACTTGGTGGGAGGGCCCAAAGATACGCAGTATTTT
CASSYLVGGPKDTQYF
>-|TRBV6-2/TRBV6-3|TRBJ2-7|18|once
TGTGCCAGCAGTTACCGGAGCGTTGGCATACAGGAGACCTACGAGCAGTACTTC
CASSYRSVGIQETYEQYF
>-|TRBV12-3/TRBV12-4|TRBJ1-1|14|-
TGTGCCAGCACCCTGGGGCGGACTGACACTGAAGCTTTCTTT
CASTLGRTDTEAFF
>TRBD2|TRBV29-1|TRBJ2-7|18|few
TGCAGCGTTGTTCGACTAGCAGCCGACCGCAACTCCTACAATGAGCAGTACTTC
CSVVRLAADRNSYNEQYF
>TRBD1|TRBV2|TRBJ1-1|15|-
TGTGCCAGCAGTGTAGACAGGGCGAGTGGTTCTGAAGCTTTCTTT
CASSVDRASGSEAFF
>-|TRBV6-5|TRBJ1-6|15|few
TGTGCCAGCAGTTACCGGGGACACCAAAATTCACCCCTCCACTTT
CASSYRGHQNSPLHF
>TRBD2|TRBV4-1|TRBJ2-1|22|few
TGCGCCAGCAGCCCGTCGGGGTGGTCGGAGACTAGCGGGAGTTTTTCCTACAATGAGCAGTTCTTC
CASSPSGWSETSGSFSYNEQFF
>-|TRBV12-3/TRBV12-4|TRBJ1-5|12|-
TGTGCCAGCAGGGTCCCCTCGGAGCCCCAGCATTTT
CASRVPSEPQHF
>-|TRBV7-3|TRBJ2-1|12|-
TGTGCCAGCAGCGGTCCAGTGAATGAGCAGTTCTTC
CASSGPVNEQFF
>-|TRBV7-2|TRBJ2-5|15|-
TGTGCCAGCAGCTTACTAGGGATGCGGATGGAGACCCAGTACTTC
CASSLLGMRMETQYF
>TRBD1|TRBV12-3/TRBV12-4|TRBJ2-7|15|-
TGTGCCAGCAGTTCAAACCCGGGACAGAACTACGAGCAGTACTTC
CASSSNPGQNYEQYF
>-|TRBV9|TRBJ2-1|14|-
TGTGCCAGCAGCGAGCCCTCCCGAGGGAATGAGCAGTTCTTC
CASSEPSRGNEQFF
>-|TRBV4-3|TRBJ2-7|16|few
TGCGCCAGCAGCCAGGGTGCTCAACCTAGCTCCTACGAGCAGTACTTC
CASSQGAQPSSYEQYF
>-|TRBV4-1|TRBJ2-7|12|-
TGCGCCAGCAGCCAAGACGCGCTGGAGCAGTACTTC
CASSQDALEQYF
>TRBD2|TRBV12-3/TRBV12-4|TRBJ2-7|14|few
TGTGCCAGCAGTTTAGGGTCTAGCGGTTTTCAGCAGTACTTC
CASSLGSSGFQQYF
>TRBD1|TRBV24-1|TRBJ2-3|16|-
TGTGCCACCAGTGATATCGGACAGGGGGGCACAGATACGCAGTATTTT
CATSDIGQGGTDTQYF
>-|TRBV6-1|TRBJ2-1|13|few
TGTGCCAGCAAAATACAGGGTACAAATGAGCAGTTCTTC
CASKIQGTNEQFF
>TRBD2|TRBV12-3/TRBV12-4|TRBJ2-1|13|-
TGTGCCAGCAGTGTCCGACTAGCGGGTGAGCAGTTCTTC
CASSVRLAGEQFF
>TRBD2|TRBV7-2|TRBJ2-4|17|few
TGTGCCAGCAGCTCACGAGCCGGGACTAGCGGGATTGGGGAGCAGTACTTC
CASSSRAGTSGIGEQYF
>TRBD1|TRBV29-1|TRBJ2-1|16|-
TGCAGCATCGGGACAGGGGATCGGGCGTGGGGGAATGAGCAGTTCTTC
CSIGTGDRAWGNEQFF